Each of the 9 T cell receptor beta chains below was sequenced from the same sample in a study of shared clonotypes between healthy human individuals. In the naive CD8 group, cells lacked CD45RO and were positively selected for CCR7, so terminally differentiated effector memory CD45RA+ cells were left out. Using immunoSEQ multiplex PCR, the repertoire was profiled, and TCRdb retains in-frame clones only, with some absent. The table records under 2,000,000 clones, about 95% of them present only once. The specimen sequenced was naive CD8+ T cells sorted from blood. These receptors originate from a man between 18 and 29 years old in good health.

The J gene is TRBJ1-1, the V gene TRBV7-9, with D tentatively TRBD1 (5 bases). The germline gives CDR1 SEHNR, CDR2 FQNEAQ (reference sequence). The CDR3 runs to 13 residues. V lost 5 bases and J lost 3, with 10 bases in between. The CDR3 DNA reads as TGTGCCAGCAGCCCAATGGGGGACACTGAAGCTTTCTTT. Residues: CASSPMGDTEAFF.

The V and J genes are TRBV5-6 and TRBJ2-7, with D perhaps TRBD2 (6 bases). Germline loops: CDR1 SGHDT, CDR2 YYEEEE. CDR3 length equals 14 residues. Trimming pared 1 base from V and 2 bases from J, leaving 10 bases between. CDR3 sequence (DNA): TGTGCCAGCAGCTTGTGGGGAGGCCCCTACGAGCAGTACTTC. Protein: CASSLWGGPYEQYF. The whole variable domain, remainder taken from reference TRBV5-6 and TRBJ2-7, is DAGVTQSPTHLIKTRGQQVTLRCSPKSGHDTVSWYQQALGQGPQFIFQYYEEEERQRGNFPDRFSGHQFPNYSSELNVNALLLGDSALYLCASSLWGGPYEQYFGPGTRLTVT.

This chain connects TRBV5-6 to TRBJ1-1, with 8 bases aligning to TRBD1. The CDR3 spans 12 residues. The J segment lost 11 bases and the V segment lost 4 bases, leaving 7 bases of the junction unmatched. Germline CDR1 and CDR2: SGHDT and YYEEEE. This CDR3 is CASSAGTGGAFF. The CDR3 DNA follows: TGTGCCAGCAGCGCTGGGACAGGAGGTGCTTTCTTT.

This chain uses TRBV6-1 with TRBJ2-1; 8 nucleotides match TRBD2. With V trimmed by 3 bases and J by 5 bases, 6 bases remained unmatched. The CDR3 has 15 residues. Per the germline V gene, CDR1 is MNHNS and CDR2 is SASEGT. The DNA for the CDR3 is TGTGCCAGCAGTGACCTCGGGGGGGCAAACAATGAGCAGTTCTTC. Protein: CASSDLGGANNEQFF.

V is TRBV7-9 and J is TRBJ1-1, with D unresolved. The CDR3 sequence is 13 residues long. The germline V gene encodes CDR1 SEHNR and CDR2 FQNEAQ (reference sequence). V lost 11 bases to trimming and J lost 0 bases, with 13 bases between them. The CDR3 sequence: CALGGPMNTEAFF. The CDR3 coding sequence is TGTGCCCTGGGAGGGCCCATGAACACTGAAGCTTTCTTT. Full variable domain (remainder filled in from reference TRBV7-9 and TRBJ1-1): DTGVSQNPRHKITKRGQNVTFRCDPISEHNRLYWYRQTLGQGPEFLTYFQNEAQLEKSRLLSDRFSAERPKGSFSTLEIQRTEQGDSAMYLCALGGPMNTEAFFGQGTRLTVV.

This sequence joins TRBV18 and TRBJ1-1; no firm D call. V gave up 2 bases and J gave up 4 bases, with 11 bases separating them. The CDR3 consists of 14 residues. Germline CDR1 reads KGHSH; CDR2 reads LQKENI. The CDR3: CASSPEVGSTEAFF. The CDR3 nucleotides are TGTGCCAGCTCACCAGAGGTTGGGAGCACTGAAGCTTTCTTT. The complete variable domain, with remaining parts taken from reference TRBV18 and TRBJ1-1, reads NAGVMQNPRHLVRRRGQEARLRCSPMKGHSHVYWYRQLPEEGLKFMVYLQKENIIDESGMPKERFSAEFPKEGPSILRIQQVVRGDSAAYFCASSPEVGSTEAFFGQGTRLTVV.

This chain joins TRBV4-3 and TRBJ2-7; tentatively, D is TRBD1 (6 bases). The CDR3 covers 15 residues. V gave up 0 bases and J gave up 2 bases, with 11 bases separating them. Germline-derived CDR1 and CDR2 are LGHNA and YSLEER. The CDR3 nucleotides are TGCGCCAGCAGCCAAGATAGGGGGTATACCTACGAGCAGTACTTC. It encodes CASSQDRGYTYEQYF.

The CDR3 region is CSVEAHLNEQFF. As DNA, the CDR3 is TGCAGCGTTGAAGCTCACCTGAATGAGCAGTTCTTC. This sequence joins TRBV29-1 and TRBJ2-1, with D unclear. CDR3 length: 12 residues. Germline loops: CDR1 SQVTM, CDR2 ANQGSEA. Trimming took off 1 base at V and 7 bases at J, with 8 bases between the two ends.

The rearrangement uses TRBV27 and TRBJ2-7; weak D call: TRBD2 (6 bases). From germline, CDR1 is MNHEY and CDR2 SMNVEV (reference sequence). This CDR3 comprises 14 residues. V dropped 0 bases and J dropped 6 bases, with 12 bases sitting between them. Here the CDR3 reads CASSLSSGRSEQYF. The CDR3 coding sequence is TGTGCCAGCAGTTTATCTTCAGGGAGGAGCGAGCAGTACTTC.